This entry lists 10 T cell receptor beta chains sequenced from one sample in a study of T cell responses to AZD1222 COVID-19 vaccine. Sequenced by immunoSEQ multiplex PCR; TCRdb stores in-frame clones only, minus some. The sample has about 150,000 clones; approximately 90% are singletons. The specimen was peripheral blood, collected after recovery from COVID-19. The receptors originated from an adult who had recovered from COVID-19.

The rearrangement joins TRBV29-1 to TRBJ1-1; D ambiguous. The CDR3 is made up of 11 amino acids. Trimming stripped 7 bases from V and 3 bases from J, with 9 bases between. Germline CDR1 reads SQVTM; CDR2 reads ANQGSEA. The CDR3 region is CSGAGDTEAFF. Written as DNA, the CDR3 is TGCAGCGGGGCGGGAGACACTGAAGCTTTCTTT.

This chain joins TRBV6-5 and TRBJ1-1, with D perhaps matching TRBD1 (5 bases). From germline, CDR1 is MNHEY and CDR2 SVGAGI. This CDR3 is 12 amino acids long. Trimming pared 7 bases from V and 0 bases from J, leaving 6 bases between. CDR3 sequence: CASIQVNTEAFF. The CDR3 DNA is TGTGCCAGCATACAGGTGAACACTGAAGCTTTCTTT.

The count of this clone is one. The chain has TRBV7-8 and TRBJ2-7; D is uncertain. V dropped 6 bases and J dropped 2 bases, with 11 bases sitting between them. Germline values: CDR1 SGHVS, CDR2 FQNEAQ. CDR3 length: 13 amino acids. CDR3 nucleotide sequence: TGTGCCAGCAGTATAGACGGCACCTACGAGCAGTACTTC. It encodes CASSIDGTYEQYF.

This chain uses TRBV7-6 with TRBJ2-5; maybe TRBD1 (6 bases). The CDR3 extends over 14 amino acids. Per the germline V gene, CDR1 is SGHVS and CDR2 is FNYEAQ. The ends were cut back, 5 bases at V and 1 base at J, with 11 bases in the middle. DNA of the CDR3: TGTGCCAGCAGCCAGCCGGACAGCCAAGAGACCCAGTACTTC. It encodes CASSQPDSQETQYF.

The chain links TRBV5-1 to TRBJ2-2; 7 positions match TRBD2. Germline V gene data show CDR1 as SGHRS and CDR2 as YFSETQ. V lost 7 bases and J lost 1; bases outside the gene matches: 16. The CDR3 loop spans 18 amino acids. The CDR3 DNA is TGCGCCAGCTCGATCCTTCTGTCGGGAGGCGTGAACACCGGGGAGCTGTTTTTT. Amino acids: CASSILLSGGVNTGELFF. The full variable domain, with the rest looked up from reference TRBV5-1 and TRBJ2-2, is KAGVTQTPRYLIKTRGQQVTLSCSPISGHRSVSWYQQTPGQGLQFLFEYFSETQRNKGNFPGRFSGRQFSNSRSEMNVSTLELGDSALYLCASSILLSGGVNTGELFFGEGSRLTVL.

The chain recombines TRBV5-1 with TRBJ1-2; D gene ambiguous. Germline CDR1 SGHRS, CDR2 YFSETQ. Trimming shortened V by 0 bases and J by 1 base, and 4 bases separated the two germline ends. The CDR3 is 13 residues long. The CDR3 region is CASSLEINYGYTF. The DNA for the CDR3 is TGCGCCAGCAGCTTGGAGATTAACTATGGCTACACCTTC. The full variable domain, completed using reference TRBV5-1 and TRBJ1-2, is KAGVTQTPRYLIKTRGQQVTLSCSPISGHRSVSWYQQTPGQGLQFLFEYFSETQRNKGNFPGRFSGRQFSNSRSEMNVSTLELGDSALYLCASSLEINYGYTFGSGTRLTVV.

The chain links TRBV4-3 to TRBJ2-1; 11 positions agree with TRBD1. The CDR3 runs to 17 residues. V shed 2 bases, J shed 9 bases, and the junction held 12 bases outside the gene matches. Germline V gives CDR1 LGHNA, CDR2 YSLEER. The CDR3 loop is CASSQNMFGDRGGEQFF. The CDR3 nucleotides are TGCGCCAGCAGCCAAAACATGTTTGGGGACAGGGGGGGTGAGCAGTTCTTC.

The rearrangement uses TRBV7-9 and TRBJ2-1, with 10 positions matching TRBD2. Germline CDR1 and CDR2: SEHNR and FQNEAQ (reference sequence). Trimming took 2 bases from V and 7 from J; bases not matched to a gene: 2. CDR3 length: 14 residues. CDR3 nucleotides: TGTGCCAGCAGCTTAACAGCGGGAGGGAATGAGCAGTTCTTC. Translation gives CASSLTAGGNEQFF.

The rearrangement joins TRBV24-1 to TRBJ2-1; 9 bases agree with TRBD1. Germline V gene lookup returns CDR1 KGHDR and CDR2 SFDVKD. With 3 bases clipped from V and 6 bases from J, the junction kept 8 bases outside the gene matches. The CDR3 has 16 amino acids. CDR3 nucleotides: TGTGCCACCAGTGATACACCGGGACAGGGTATCAATGAGCAGTTCTTC. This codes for CATSDTPGQGINEQFF.

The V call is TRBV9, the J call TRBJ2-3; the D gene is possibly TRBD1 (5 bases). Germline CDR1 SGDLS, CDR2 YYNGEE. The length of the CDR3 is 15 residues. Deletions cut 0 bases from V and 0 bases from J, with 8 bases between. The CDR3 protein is CASSVARASTDTQYF. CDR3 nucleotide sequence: TGTGCCAGCAGCGTAGCCAGGGCTAGCACAGATACGCAGTATTTT.